These T cell receptor beta chains were read from a single sample in a study of shared clonotypes between healthy human individuals. Using immunoSEQ multiplex PCR, the repertoire was profiled, and TCRdb retains in-frame clones only, with some absent. Of about 1.1 million clones listed, about 80% are singletons. Sample: memory CD4+ T cells from PBMCs. The receptor source for this set is a young man in good health. Some clones in this sample may be carry-over from other donors' samples. Both conserved end residues are part of each CDR3. The D gene is left open where the match is weak. The size field is filled for only some rows; it gives once, few, many or a size class.

J | D | size | V | DNA | CDR3
TRBJ2-6 | . | few | TRBV5-1 | TGCGCCAGCAGCACCGGGGGGCTTTCTGGGGCCAACGTCCTGACTTTC | CASSTGGLSGANVLTF
TRBJ1-1 | . | many | TRBV10-3 | TGTGCCATCAGTGCGACAGGCCGGAACACTGAAGCTTTCTTT | CAISATGRNTEAFF
TRBJ1-1 | . | . | TRBV18 | TGTGCCAGCTCACCCGGGATGGTTGAAACTGAAGCTTTCTTT | CASSPGMVETEAFF
TRBJ1-2 | . | few | TRBV4-2 | TGTGCCAGCAGCCAAGTGGGGCCGAACTATGGCTACACCTTC | CASSQVGPNYGYTF
TRBJ2-3 | TRBD1 | . | TRBV7-6 | TGTGCCACCGCTGAGGGACAGGGCACAGATACGCAGTATTTT | CATAEGQGTDTQYF
TRBJ2-3 | TRBD1 | . | TRBV11-2 | TGTGCCAGCAGCTTGCCAAGGATGGGGACAGCCACGAATACGCAGTATTTT | CASSLPRMGTATNTQYF
TRBJ2-2 | . | . | TRBV25-1 | TGTGCCAGCAGTCCTGTGACAGGGAACACCGGGGAGCTGTTTTTT | CASSPVTGNTGELFF
TRBJ1-2 | . | few | TRBV18 | TGTGCCAGCTCACCTTCTTATAGAAGCAACTATGGCTACACCTTC | CASSPSYRSNYGYTF
TRBJ2-7 | . | . | TRBV28 | TGTGCCAGCAGTTCCCCCGGTCAGAGCTACGAGCAGTACTTC | CASSSPGQSYEQYF
TRBJ2-1 | . | . | TRBV18 | TGTGCCAGCTCATCGCAGACAGCTGACAATGAGCAGTTCTTC | CASSSQTADNEQFF
TRBJ1-2 | TRBD1 | . | TRBV4-3 | TGCGCCAGCAGCGGGGGACAGGGGAGGTACGGCTACACCTTC | CASSGGQGRYGYTF
TRBJ2-2 | TRBD1 | . | TRBV27 | TGTGCCAGCACCAGAACCGGGACAGGGGGCGCTTGGGGCACCGGGGAGCTGTTTTTT | CASTRTGTGGAWGTGELFF
TRBJ2-6 | . | few | TRBV5-1 | TGCGCCAGCAGCTTCGGTGGGGCCAACGTCCTGACTTTC | CASSFGGANVLTF
TRBJ1-4 | TRBD1 | . | TRBV18 | TGTGCCAGCTCACCACCGACAGGGCGAAGAGAAAAACTGTTTTTT | CASSPPTGRREKLFF